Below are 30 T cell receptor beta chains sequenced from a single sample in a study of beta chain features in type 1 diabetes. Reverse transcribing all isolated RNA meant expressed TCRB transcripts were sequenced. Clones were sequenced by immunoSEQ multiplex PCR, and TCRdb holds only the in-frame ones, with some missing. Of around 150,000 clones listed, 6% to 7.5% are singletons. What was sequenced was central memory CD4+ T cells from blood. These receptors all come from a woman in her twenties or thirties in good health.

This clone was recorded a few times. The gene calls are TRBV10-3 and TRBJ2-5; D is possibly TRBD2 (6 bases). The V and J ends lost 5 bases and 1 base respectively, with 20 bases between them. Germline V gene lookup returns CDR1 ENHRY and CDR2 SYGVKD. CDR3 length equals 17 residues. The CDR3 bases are TGTGCCATCAGTCCGGGGACCGGGAGATTCACCCAAGAGACCCAGTACTTC. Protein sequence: CAISPGTGRFTQETQYF.

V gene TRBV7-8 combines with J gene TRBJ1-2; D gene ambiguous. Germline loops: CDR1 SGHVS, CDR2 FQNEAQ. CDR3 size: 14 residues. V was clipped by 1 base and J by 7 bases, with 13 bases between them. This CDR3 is CASSLDAVSGGYTF. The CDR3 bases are TGTGCCAGCAGCTTAGATGCCGTCTCGGGTGGCTACACCTTC.

The CDR3 DNA reads as TGTGCCAGCAACCGAGGGGGAGATTTCTATGGCTACACCTTC. This encodes CASNRGGDFYGYTF. This rearrangement joins TRBV28 to TRBJ1-2; tentatively, D is TRBD1 (6 bases). Germline loops: CDR1 MDHEN, CDR2 SYDVKM. The CDR3 extends over 14 amino acids. V was cut by 7 bases and J by 4 bases, with 16 bases left in between.

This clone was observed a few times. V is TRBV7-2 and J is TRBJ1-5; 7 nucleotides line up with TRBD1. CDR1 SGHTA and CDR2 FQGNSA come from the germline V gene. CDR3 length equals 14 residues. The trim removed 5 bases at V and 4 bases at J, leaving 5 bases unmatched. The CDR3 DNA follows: TGTGCCAGCAGCGTGGACAGGACGAATCAGCCCCAGCATTTT. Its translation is CASSVDRTNQPQHF.

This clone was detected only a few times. The CDR3 coding sequence is TGTGCCAGCAGCACTCCAGGGGGCTTGTGGAAACTGTTTTTT. Translating it yields CASSTPGGLWKLFF. The chain links TRBV28 to TRBJ1-4, with 8 bases lining up with TRBD1. CDR1 and CDR2 (germline): MDHEN, SYDVKM. Trimming took 6 bases from V and 11 from J; bases not matched to a gene: 11. The CDR3 is made up of 14 amino acids.

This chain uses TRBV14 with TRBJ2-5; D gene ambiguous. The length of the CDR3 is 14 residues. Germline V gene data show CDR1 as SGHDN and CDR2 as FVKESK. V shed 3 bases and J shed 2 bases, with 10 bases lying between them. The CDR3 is CASSQARKQETQYF. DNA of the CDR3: TGTGCCAGCAGCCAGGCCAGAAAACAAGAGACCCAGTACTTC.

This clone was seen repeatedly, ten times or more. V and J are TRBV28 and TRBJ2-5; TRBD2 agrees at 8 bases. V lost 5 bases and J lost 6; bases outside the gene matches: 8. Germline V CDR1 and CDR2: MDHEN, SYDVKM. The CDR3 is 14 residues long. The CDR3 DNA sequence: TGTGCCAGCAGTCCCCGGGGGGGCGAAAAGACCCAGTACTTC. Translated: CASSPRGGEKTQYF. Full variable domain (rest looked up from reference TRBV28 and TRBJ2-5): DVKVTQSSRYLVKRTGEKVFLECVQDMDHENMFWYRQDPGLGLRLIYFSYDVKMKEKGDIPEGYSVSREKKERFSLILESASTNQTSMYLCASSPRGGEKTQYFGPGTRLLVL.

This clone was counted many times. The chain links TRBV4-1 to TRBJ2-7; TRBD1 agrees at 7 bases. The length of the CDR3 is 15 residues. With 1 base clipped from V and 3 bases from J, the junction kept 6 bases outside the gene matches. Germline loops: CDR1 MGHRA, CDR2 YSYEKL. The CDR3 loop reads CASSQGQGVFYEQYF. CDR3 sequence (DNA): TGCGCCAGCAGCCAAGGCCAGGGGGTGTTCTACGAGCAGTACTTC.

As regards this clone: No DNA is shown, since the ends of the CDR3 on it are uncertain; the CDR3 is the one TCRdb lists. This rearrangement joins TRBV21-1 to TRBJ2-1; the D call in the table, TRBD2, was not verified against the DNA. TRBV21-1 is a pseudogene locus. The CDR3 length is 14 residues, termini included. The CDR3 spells CAQPVGLGSHEQFF.

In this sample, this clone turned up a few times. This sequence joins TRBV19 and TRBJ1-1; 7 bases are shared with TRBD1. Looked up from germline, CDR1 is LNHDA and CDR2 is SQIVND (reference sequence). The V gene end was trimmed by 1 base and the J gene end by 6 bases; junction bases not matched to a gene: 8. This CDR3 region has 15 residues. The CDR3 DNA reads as TGTGCCAGTAGTATAGCCCCACAGGGGTTGGCTGAAGCTTTCTTT. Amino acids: CASSIAPQGLAEAFF.

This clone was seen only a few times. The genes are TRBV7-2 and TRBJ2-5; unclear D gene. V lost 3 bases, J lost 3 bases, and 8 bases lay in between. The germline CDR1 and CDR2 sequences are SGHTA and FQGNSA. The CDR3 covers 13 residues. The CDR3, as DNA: TGTGCCAGCAGCTTTGAGAGGAAAGAGACCCAGTACTTC. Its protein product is CASSFERKETQYF.

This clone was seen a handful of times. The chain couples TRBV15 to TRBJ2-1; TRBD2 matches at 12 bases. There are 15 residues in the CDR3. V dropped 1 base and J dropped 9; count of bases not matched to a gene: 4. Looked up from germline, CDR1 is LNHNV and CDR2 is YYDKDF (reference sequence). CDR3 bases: TGTGCCACCAGCAGAGGGACTAGCGGGATGCTTGAGCAGTTCTTC. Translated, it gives CATSRGTSGMLEQFF.

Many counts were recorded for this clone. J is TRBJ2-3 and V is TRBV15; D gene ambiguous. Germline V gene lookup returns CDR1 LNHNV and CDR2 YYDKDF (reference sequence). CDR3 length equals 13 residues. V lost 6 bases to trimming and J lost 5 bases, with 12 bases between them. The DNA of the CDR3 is TGTGCCACCAGGAGCAGCGCGATAGATACGCAGTATTTT. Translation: CATRSSAIDTQYF.

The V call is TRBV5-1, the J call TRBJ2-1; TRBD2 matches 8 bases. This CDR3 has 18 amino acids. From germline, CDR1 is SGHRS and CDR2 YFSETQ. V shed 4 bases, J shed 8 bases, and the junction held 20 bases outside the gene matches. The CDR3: CASSPGGLGTSSIDEQFF. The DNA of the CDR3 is TGCGCCAGCAGCCCGGGGGGGTTGGGGACCTCCTCAATCGATGAGCAGTTCTTC.

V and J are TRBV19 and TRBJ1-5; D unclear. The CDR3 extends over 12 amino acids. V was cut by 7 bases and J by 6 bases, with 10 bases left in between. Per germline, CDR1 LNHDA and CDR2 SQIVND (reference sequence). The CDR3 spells CASTPTGQPQHF. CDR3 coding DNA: TGTGCCAGTACACCTACGGGTCAGCCCCAGCATTTT.

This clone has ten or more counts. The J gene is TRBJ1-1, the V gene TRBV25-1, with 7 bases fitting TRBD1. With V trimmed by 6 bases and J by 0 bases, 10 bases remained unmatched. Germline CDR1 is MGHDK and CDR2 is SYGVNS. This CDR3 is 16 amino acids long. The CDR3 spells CASSSAGTVMNTEAFF. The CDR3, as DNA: TGTGCCAGCAGCTCCGCCGGGACAGTCATGAACACTGAAGCTTTCTTT.

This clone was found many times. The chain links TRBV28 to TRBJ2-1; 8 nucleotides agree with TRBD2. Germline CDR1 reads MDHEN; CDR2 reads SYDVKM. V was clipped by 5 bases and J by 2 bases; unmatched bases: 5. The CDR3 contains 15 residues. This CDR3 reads CASSGAGETYNEQFF. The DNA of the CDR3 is TGTGCCAGCAGTGGAGCGGGAGAGACCTACAATGAGCAGTTCTTC.

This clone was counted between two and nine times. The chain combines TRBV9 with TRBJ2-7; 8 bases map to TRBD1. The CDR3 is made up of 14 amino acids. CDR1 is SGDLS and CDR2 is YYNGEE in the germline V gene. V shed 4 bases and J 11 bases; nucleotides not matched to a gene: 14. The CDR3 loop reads CASSPGQEPDREYF. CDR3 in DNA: TGTGCCAGCAGCCCGGGACAGGAGCCTGACCGGGAGTACTTC.

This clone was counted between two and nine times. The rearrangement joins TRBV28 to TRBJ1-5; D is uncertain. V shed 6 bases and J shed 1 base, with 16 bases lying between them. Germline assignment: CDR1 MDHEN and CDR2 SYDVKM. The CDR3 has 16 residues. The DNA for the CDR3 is TGTGCCAGCAGCCCGCAGGCTATCCAAAGCAATCAGCCCCAGCATTTT. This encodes CASSPQAIQSNQPQHF.

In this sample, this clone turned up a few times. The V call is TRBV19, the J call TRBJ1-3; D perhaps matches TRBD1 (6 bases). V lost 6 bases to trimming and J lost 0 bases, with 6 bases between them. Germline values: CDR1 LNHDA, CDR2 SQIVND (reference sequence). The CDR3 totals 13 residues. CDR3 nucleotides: TGTGCCAGTAGACAGGGCTCTGGAAACACCATATATTTT. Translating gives CASRQGSGNTIYF.

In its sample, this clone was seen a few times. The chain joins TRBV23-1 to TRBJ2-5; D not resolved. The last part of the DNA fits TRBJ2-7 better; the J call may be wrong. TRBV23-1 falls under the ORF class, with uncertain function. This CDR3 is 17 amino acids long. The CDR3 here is CASSQYPPGSLEYEQYF. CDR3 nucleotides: TGCGCCAGCAGTCAATACCCCCCCGGCAGTCTGGAGTACGAGCAGTACTTC.

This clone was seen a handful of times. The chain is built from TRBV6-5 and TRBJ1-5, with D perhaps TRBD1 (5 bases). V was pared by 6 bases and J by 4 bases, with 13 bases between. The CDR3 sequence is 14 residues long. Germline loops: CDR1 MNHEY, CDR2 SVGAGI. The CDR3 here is CASRRGDSNQPQHF. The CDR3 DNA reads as TGTGCCAGCAGGCGGGGGGATTCTAATCAGCCCCAGCATTTT.

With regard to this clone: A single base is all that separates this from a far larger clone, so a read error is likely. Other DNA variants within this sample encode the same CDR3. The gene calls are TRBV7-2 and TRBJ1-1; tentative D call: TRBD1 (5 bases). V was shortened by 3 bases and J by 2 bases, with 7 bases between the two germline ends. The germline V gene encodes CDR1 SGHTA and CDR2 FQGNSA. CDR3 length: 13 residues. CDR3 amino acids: CASSFQGNTEAFF. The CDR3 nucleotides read TGTGCCAGCAGCTTTCAGGGCAACACTGAAGCTTTCTTT.

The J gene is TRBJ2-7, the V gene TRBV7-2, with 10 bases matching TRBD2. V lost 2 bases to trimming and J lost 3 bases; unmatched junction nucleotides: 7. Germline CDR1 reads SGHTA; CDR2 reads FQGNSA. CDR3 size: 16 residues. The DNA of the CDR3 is TGTGCCAGCAGCTTACAGGCTAGCGGGAGTCTCTACGAGCAGTACTTC. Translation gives CASSLQASGSLYEQYF.

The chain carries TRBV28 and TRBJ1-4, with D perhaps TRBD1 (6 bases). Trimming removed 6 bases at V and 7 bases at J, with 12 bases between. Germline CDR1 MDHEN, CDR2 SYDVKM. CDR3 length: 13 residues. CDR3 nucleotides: TGTGCCAGCAGCCCAGGGGCGGGTGAAAAACTGTTTTTT. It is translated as CASSPGAGEKLFF. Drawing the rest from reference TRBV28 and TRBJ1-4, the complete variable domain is DVKVTQSSRYLVKRTGEKVFLECVQDMDHENMFWYRQDPGLGLRLIYFSYDVKMKEKGDIPEGYSVSREKKERFSLILESASTNQTSMYLCASSPGAGEKLFFGSGTQLSVL.

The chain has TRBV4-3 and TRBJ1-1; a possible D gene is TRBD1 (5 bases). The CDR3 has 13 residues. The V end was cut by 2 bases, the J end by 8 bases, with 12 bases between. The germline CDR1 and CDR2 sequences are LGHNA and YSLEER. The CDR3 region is CASSQNRYSEAFF. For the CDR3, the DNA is TGCGCCAGCAGCCAAAACAGGTATTCCGAAGCTTTCTTT.

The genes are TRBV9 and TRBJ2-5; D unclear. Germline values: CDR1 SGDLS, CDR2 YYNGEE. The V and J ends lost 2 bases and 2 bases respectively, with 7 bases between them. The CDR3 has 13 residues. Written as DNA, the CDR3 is TGTGCCAGCAGCGTTAACAGTCAAGAGACCCAGTACTTC. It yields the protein CASSVNSQETQYF.

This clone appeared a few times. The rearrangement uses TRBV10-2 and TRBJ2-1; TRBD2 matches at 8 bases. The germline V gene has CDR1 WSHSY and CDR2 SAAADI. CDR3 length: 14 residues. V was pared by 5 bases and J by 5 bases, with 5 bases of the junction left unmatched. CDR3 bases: TGCGCCAGCAGTCGAGCGGGAGAACACAATGAGCAGTTCTTC. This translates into CASSRAGEHNEQFF.

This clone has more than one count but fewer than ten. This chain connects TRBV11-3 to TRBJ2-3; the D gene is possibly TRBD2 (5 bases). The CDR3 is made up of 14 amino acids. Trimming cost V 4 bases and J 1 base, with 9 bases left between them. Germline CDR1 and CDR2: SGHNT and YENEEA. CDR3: CASSYGSGTDTQYF. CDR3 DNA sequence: TGTGCCAGCAGCTATGGGAGCGGCACAGATACGCAGTATTTT.

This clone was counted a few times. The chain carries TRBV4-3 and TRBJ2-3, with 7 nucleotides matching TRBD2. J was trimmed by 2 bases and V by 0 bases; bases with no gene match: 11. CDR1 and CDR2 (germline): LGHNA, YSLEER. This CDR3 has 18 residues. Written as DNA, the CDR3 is TGCGCCAGCAGCCAAGATTATCTAGCGGTCGAACTCACAGATACGCAGTATTTT. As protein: CASSQDYLAVELTDTQYF.